This TCR beta chain appears in the sequencing data of a study of cytomegalovirus exposure and HLA in healthy donors. This clone is a singleton in its sample. Its antigen is as yet unknown. Study conclusions and caveats: The classifier reportedly diagnosed cytomegalovirus status with high specificity and sensitivity. Among TCR beta chains of equal frequency, HLA-associated ones were more clonally expanded in a later analysis. Analysis performed later found roughly 17,000 TCR beta sequences associated with HLA alleles at 0.05 false discovery rate.

CDR1 and CDR2 from the germline V gene are MRHNA and SNTAGT. Trimming pared 6 bases from V and 4 bases from J, leaving 15 bases between. This CDR3 has 14 residues. 60 Vbeta and 13 Jbeta primers were used in PCR. Assay: immunoSEQ multiplex PCR; the TCRdb copy retains only in-frame clones and omits some. Of 200,000 to 250,000 clones listed, roughly 84% are singletons. The sample comprised PBMCs. J is TRBJ1-2 and V is TRBV6-4; tentatively, D is TRBD1 (6 bases). The sequence came from a human donor in good health. The CDR3 loop reads CASSATDSPYGYTF. CDR3 DNA sequence: TGTGCCAGCAGCGCTACGGACAGCCCCTATGGCTACACCTTC.